A single sample is the source of the 10 T cell receptor beta chains below, sequenced in a study of OX40 agonist ivuxolimab in advanced cancers. Using immunoSEQ multiplex PCR, the repertoire was profiled, and TCRdb retains in-frame clones only, with some absent. The table lists fewer than 25,000 clones, 70% to 90% of them singletons, with about 15% in the top ten. Sequenced here: CD4+ or CD8+ T cells sorted from blood, sampled in a trial of the OX40 agonist ivuxolimab. These receptors all come from an adult with an advanced solid tumor such as melanoma, head and neck, liver or kidney cancer.

There are a few counts of this clone. V usage is TRBV11-3 and J usage is TRBJ2-1; D is undetermined. The CDR3 loop spans 17 amino acids. Germline V gives CDR1 SGHNT, CDR2 YENEEA. V lost 4 bases and J 0 bases, leaving 16 bases between the germline ends. The CDR3 reads CASSSFDRWSSYNEQFF. The CDR3 coding sequence is TGTGCCAGCAGCTCCTTCGACCGATGGAGCTCCTACAATGAGCAGTTCTTC. Complete variable domain (other parts from reference TRBV11-3 and TRBJ2-1): EAGVVQSPRYKIIEKKQPVAFWCNPISGHNTLYWYLQNLGQGPELLIRYENEEAVDDSQLPKDRFSAERLKGVDSTLKIQPAELGDSAVYLCASSSFDRWSSYNEQFFGPGTRLTVL.

As to this clone: One end of the junction is discordant with germline, which a read error may explain. The rearrangement joins TRBV6-4 to TRBJ2-7, with 11 nucleotides matching TRBD1. Germline V gene sequence: CDR1 MRHNA, CDR2 SNTAGT. The CDR3 is made up of 16 amino acids. In DNA, the CDR3 is TGTGCCAGCAGTTACTCGATCCCCGGGACAGGGGGCGAGCAGTACTTC. Protein: CASSYSIPGTGGEQYF.

The chain joins TRBV2 to TRBJ2-7, with a possible D match to TRBD1 (6 bases). The ends were cut back, 6 bases at V and 2 bases at J, with 8 bases in the middle. This CDR3 contains 12 residues. Germline V CDR1 and CDR2: SNHLY, FYNNEI. The CDR3, as DNA: TGTGCCAGCAGGGGGGCGCCCTACGAGCAGTACTTC. This translates into CASRGAPYEQYF.

This chain links TRBV5-1 with TRBJ1-2; D uncertain. From germline, CDR1 is SGHRS and CDR2 YFSETQ. The V gene lost 0 bases and the J gene lost 5 bases, with 20 bases spanning the gap. The CDR3 is made up of 17 amino acids. CDR3 residues: CASSLVPSGAQPYGYTF. The CDR3 DNA sequence: TGCGCCAGCAGCTTGGTTCCCAGCGGAGCACAACCTTATGGCTACACCTTC.

The rearrangement joins TRBV5-1 to TRBJ1-1; weak D call: TRBD1 (6 bases). Germline-derived CDR1 and CDR2 are SGHRS and YFSETQ. Trimming pared 2 bases from V and 3 bases from J, leaving 8 bases between. This CDR3 comprises 13 residues. CDR3 in DNA: TGCGCCAGCAGCTTACAGGGTGACACTGAAGCTTTCTTT. Protein sequence: CASSLQGDTEAFF.

This clone has only one observation. This rearrangement joins TRBV18 to TRBJ1-5, with D unclear. The V gene lost 3 bases and the J gene lost 0 bases, with 18 bases spanning the gap. In germline, CDR1 is KGHSH, CDR2 LQKENI. The CDR3 loop spans 18 amino acids. The chain's CDR3 is CASSPLATVGNSNQPQHF. Written as DNA, the CDR3 is TGTGCCAGCTCACCCCTCGCCACCGTAGGGAATAGCAATCAGCCCCAGCATTTT. The variable domain in full, completed from reference TRBV18 and TRBJ1-5, reads NAGVMQNPRHLVRRRGQEARLRCSPMKGHSHVYWYRQLPEEGLKFMVYLQKENIIDESGMPKERFSAEFPKEGPSILRIQQVVRGDSAAYFCASSPLATVGNSNQPQHFGDGTRLSIL.

The chain is built from TRBV19 and TRBJ2-1; D not certain. Looked up from germline, CDR1 is LNHDA and CDR2 is SQIVND (reference sequence). The CDR3 spans 14 residues. Deletions cut 7 bases from V and 2 bases from J, with 12 bases between. CDR3 protein: CASIPGHTYNEQFF. As DNA, the CDR3 is TGTGCCAGTATCCCCGGCCACACCTACAATGAGCAGTTCTTC.

The chain has TRBV5-1 and TRBJ2-1; 9 bases align to TRBD2. The germline V gene encodes CDR1 SGHRS and CDR2 YFSETQ. The CDR3 runs to 14 residues. After removal of 5 bases from V and 6 bases from J, the junction contained 6 bases not matched to a gene. The DNA for the CDR3 is TGCGCCAGCAGAGTTAGCGGGAGTTTCAATGAGCAGTTCTTC. Encoded protein: CASRVSGSFNEQFF.

The chain joins TRBV5-1 to TRBJ2-6, with D hard to call. V lost 2 bases and J lost 0, with 9 bases in between. The CDR3 extends over 16 amino acids. From germline, CDR1 is SGHRS and CDR2 YFSETQ. In DNA, the CDR3 is TGCGCCAGCAGCTTTGGGGTTAGCTCTGGGGCCAACGTCCTGACTTTC. Residues: CASSFGVSSGANVLTF.

The chain combines TRBV4-3 with TRBJ2-2; D call uncertain. Trimming removed 1 base at V and 0 bases at J, with 12 bases between. This CDR3 comprises 17 residues. Germline V gives CDR1 LGHNA, CDR2 YSLEER. CDR3 in amino acids: CASSQGQTRSNTGELFF. The CDR3, as DNA: TGCGCCAGCAGCCAAGGTCAGACACGCTCGAACACCGGGGAGCTGTTTTTT.